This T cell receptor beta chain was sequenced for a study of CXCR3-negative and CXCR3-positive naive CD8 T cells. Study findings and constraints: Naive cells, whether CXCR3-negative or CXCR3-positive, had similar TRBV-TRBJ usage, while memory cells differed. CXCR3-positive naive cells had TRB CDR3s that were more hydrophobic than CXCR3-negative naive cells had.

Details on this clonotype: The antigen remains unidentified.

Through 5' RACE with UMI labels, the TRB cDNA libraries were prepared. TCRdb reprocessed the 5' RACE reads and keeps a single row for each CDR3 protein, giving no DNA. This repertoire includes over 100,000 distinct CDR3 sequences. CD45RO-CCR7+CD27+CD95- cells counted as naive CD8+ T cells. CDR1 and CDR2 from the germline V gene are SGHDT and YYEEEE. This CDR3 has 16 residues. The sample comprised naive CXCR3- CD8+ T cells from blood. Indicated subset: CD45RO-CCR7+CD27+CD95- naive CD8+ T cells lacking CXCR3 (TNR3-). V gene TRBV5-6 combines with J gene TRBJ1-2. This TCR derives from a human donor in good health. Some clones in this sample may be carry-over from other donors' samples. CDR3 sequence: CASSTNQGPYLYGYTF.